This TCR beta chain emerged from a study of blood T cell repertoires in COVID-19. On the study more broadly: T cells, B-cell-depleted T cells, or PBMCs provided the cDNA or gDNA that served as material.

Between the trimmed V and J ends, which lost 4 bases and 5 bases, there was a span of 8 bases. Germline V gene lookup returns CDR1 LGHDT and CDR2 YNNKEL (reference sequence). The CDR3 consists of 12 residues. Under the authors' procedure: Reference gene primer amplification gave nucleated cell count estimates. Clones were sequenced by immunoSEQ multiplex PCR, and TCRdb holds only the in-frame ones, with some missing. V and J calls and clone size come straight from that table; D and trimming were deduced from the DNA. Of tens of thousands of clones listed, approximately 89% were seen once; the top ten hold about 12%.

The clonotype comes from a human donor with active COVID-19. The donor label of this sample is uncertain. The chain employs TRBV3-1 (or the pseudogene TRBV3-2) and TRBJ1-1; TRBD1 is a possible D gene (5 bases). The sequencing sample was made of peripheral blood. The chain's CDR3 is CASSPGGTEAFF. CDR3 in DNA: TGTGCCAGCAGCCCTGGGGGGACTGAAGCTTTCTTT.